This T cell receptor beta chain stems from a study of cytomegalovirus exposure and HLA in healthy donors. A note on this clone: Antigen: not known.

The PCR contained 60 Vbeta and 13 Jbeta primers. Assay used: immunoSEQ multiplex PCR; TCRdb lists only in-frame clones, some missing. Of 150,000 to 200,000 clones in the sample, 75% to 90% were seen once. Study-wide results and caveats: Reported findings show TCR beta sequences accurately forecast HLA-A and HLA-B alleles in most subjects. TCR beta V segments were, for the most part, productive about 87% or about 30% of the time in an earlier analysis. Later analysis identified a missense DCLRE1C variant that was linked to TCR beta V- and J-gene trimming.

Source material: PBMCs. This sequence was found in a man in his forties or fifties in good health and CMV-seropositive.

Here the CDR3 reads CASSLNSGSTDTQYF. CDR3 DNA sequence: TGTGCCAGCAGCTTAAATAGCGGCAGCACAGATACGCAGTATTTT. The V and J genes are TRBV7-2 and TRBJ2-3, with D possibly TRBD2 on 6 matching bases. The CDR3 is 15 residues long. V was trimmed by 2 bases and J by 0 bases, leaving 9 bases between them. Germline CDR1 SGHTA, CDR2 FQGNSA.